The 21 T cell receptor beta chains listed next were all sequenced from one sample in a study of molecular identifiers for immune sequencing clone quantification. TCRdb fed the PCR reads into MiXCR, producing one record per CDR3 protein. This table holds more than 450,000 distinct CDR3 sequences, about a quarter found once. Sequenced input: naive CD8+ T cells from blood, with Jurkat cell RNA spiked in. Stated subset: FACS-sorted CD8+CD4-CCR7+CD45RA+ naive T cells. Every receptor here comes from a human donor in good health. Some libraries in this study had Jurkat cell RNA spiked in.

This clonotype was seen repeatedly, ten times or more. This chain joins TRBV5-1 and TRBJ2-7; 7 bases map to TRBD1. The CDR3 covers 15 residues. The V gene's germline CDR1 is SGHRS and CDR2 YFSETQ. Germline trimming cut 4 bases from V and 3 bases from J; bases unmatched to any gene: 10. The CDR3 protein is CASSTTGAPNYEQYF. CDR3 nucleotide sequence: TGCGCCAGCAGCACAACAGGGGCTCCAAACTACGAGCAGTACTTC.

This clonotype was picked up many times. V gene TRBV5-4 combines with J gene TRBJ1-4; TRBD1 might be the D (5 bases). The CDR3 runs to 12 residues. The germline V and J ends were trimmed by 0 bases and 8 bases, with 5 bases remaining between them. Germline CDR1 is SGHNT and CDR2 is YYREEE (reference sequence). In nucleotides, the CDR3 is TGTGCCAGCAGCTTGGGGGACGAAAAACTGTTTTTT. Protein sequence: CASSLGDEKLFF.

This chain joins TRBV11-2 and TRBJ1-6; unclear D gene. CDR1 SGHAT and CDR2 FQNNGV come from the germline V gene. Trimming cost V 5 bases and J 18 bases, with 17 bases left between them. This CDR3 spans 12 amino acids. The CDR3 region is CASSPDGIRTHF. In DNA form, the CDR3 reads TGTGCCAGCAGCCCGGACGGGATCCGAACCCACTTT.

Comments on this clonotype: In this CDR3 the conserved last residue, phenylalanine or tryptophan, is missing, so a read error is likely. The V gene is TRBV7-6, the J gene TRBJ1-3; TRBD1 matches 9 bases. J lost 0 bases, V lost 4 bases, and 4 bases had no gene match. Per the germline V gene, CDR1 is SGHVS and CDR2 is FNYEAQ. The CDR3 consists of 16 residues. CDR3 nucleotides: TGTGCCAGCAGCTGGGACAGGGATCTCTCTGGAAACACCATATATTTA. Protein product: CASSWDRDLSGNTIYL.

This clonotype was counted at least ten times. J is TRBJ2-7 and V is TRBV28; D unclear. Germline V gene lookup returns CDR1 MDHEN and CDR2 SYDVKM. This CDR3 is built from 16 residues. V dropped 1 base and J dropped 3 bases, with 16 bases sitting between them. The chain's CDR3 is CASSLFPRVSGYEQYF. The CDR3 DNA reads TGTGCCAGCAGTTTATTTCCCCGGGTCTCGGGCTACGAGCAGTACTTC.

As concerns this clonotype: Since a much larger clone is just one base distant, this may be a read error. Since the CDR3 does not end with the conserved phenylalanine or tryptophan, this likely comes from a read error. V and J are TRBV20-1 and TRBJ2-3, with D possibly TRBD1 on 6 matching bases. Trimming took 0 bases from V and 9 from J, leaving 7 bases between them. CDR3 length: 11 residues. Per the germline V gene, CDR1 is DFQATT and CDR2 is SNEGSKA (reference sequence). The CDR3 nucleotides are TGCAGTGCTAGAGACAGGGGAACGCAGTATATT. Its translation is CSARDRGTQYI.

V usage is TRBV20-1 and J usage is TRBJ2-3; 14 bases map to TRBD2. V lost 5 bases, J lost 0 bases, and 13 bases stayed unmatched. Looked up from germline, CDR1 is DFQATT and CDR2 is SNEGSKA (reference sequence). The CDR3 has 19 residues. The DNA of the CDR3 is TGCAGTGCTGGGCAGACTAGCGGGAGGGCCGATACTAGCACAGATACGCAGTATTTT. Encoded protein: CSAGQTSGRADTSTDTQYF.

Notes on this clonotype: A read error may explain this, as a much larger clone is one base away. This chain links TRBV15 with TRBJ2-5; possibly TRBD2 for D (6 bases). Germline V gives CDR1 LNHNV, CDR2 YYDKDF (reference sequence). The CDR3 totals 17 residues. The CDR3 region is CATSRDHPLREQEAQYF. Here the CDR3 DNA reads TGTGCCACCAGCAGAGATCACCCCCTCCGGGAGCAAGAGGCCCAGTACTTC.

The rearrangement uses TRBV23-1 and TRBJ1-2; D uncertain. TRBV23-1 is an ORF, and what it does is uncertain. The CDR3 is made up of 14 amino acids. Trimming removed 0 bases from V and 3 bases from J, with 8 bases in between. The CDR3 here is CASSQSGSYYGYTF. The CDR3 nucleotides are TGCGCCAGCAGTCAATCCGGCAGCTACTATGGCTACACCTTC.

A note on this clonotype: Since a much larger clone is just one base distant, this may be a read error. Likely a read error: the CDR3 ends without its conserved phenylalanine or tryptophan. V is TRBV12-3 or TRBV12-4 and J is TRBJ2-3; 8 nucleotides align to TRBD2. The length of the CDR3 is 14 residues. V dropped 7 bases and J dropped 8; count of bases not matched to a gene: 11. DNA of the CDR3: TGTGCCAGCACCCTACTTGGACTAGCCGCTACGCAGTATCTT. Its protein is CASTLLGLAATQYL.

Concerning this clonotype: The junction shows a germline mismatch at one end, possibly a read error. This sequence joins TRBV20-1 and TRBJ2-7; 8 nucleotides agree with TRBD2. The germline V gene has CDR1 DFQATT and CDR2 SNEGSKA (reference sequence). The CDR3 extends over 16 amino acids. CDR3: CSARTLSGNYGYELYF. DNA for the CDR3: TGCAGTGCTAGGACTCTTAGCGGGAATTATGGCTACGAGCTGTACTTC.

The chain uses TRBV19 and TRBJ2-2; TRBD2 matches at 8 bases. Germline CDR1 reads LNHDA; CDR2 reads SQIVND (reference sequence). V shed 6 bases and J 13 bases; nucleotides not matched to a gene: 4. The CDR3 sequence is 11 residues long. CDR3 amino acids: CASRAGVGLFF. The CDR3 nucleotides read TGTGCCAGTAGAGCGGGGGTCGGGCTGTTTTTT.

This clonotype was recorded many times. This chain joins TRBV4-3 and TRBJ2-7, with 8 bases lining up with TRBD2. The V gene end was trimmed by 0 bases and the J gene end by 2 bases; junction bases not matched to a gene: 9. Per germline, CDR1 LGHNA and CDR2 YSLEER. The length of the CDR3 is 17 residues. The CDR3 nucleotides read TGCGCCAGCAGCCAAGACTACCGTAGCGGGACGGCCTACGAGCAGTACTTC. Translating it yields CASSQDYRSGTAYEQYF.

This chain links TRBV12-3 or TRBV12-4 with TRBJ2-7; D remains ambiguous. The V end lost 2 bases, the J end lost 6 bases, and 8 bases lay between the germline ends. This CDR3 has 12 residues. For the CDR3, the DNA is TGTGCCAGCAGTTTAACCACGGTCGAGCAGTACTTC. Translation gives CASSLTTVEQYF.

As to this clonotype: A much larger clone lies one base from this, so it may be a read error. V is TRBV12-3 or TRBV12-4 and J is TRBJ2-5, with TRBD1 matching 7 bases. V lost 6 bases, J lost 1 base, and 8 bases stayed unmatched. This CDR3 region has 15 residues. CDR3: CASRSGTEGQETQYF. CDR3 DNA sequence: TGTGCCAGCAGATCCGGGACAGAGGGCCAAGAGACCCAGTACTTC.

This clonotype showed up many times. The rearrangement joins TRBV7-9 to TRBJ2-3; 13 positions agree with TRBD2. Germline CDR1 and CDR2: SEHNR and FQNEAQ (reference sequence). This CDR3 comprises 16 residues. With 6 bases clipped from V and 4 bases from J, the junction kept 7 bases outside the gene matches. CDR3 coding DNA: TGTGCCAGCAGGATTTATGGACTAGCGGGAGCAGATACGCAGTATTTT. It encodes CASRIYGLAGADTQYF.

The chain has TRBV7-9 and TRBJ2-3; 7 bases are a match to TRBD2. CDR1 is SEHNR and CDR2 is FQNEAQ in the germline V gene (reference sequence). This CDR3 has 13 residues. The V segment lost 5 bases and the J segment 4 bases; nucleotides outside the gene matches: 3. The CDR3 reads CASSRRGADTQYF. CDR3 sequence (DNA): TGTGCCAGCAGCCGCCGGGGGGCAGATACGCAGTATTTT.

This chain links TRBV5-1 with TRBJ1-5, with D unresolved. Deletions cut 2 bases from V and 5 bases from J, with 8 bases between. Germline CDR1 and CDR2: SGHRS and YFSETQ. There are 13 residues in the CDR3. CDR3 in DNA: TGCGCCAGCAGCTTAGATGCCTATCAGCCCCAGCATTTT. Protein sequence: CASSLDAYQPQHF.

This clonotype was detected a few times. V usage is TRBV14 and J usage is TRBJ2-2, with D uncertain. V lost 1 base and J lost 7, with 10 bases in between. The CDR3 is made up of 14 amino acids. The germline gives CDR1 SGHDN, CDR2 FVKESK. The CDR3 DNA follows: TGTGCCAGCAGCCAAGTCGCGTCCGTCGGGGAGCTGTTTTTT. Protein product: CASSQVASVGELFF.

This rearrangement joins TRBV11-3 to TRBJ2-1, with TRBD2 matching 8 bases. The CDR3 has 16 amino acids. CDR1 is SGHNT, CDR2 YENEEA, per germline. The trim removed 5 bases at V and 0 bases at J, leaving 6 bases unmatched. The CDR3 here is CASSPRLASSYNEQFF. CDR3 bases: TGTGCCAGCAGCCCGCGACTAGCGAGCTCCTACAATGAGCAGTTCTTC.

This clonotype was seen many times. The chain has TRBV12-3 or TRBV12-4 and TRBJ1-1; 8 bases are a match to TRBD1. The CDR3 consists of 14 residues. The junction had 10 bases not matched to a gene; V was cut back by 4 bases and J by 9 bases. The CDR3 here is CASSSADRGVKAFF. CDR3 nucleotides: TGTGCCAGCAGTTCCGCCGACAGGGGAGTTAAAGCTTTCTTT.